The clone carrying this TCR beta chain turned up a few times. Its antigen remains unknown. This sample is part of a study of T cells in Graves' hyperthyroidism and ophthalmopathy. CDR3 size: 17 residues. The V end was cut by 5 bases, the J end by 3 bases, with 22 bases between. Germline V gene lookup returns CDR1 SGHTA and CDR2 FQGTGA. Whole-study findings and limits: In the analysis, a 13 V-J model separated ophthalmopathy from stable hyperthyroidism. Before onset, ophthalmopathy was predicted by the model a median about six months earlier.

TCR beta CDR3 region amplification was performed from RNA transcripts. Initially, a first-round RT-PCR of the TCR CDR3 employed the HTBI primer set. TCRdb independently ran MiXCR on the multiplex PCR reads; one entry per CDR3 protein. The sample holds a few hundred thousand distinct CDR3 sequences, more than 45% seen once. Graves' hyperthyroidism was deemed stable absent ophthalmopathy progression within 18 months. Each patient was aged 18 to 65 and had newly diagnosed hyperthyroidism of under 2 months' duration. Sequencing was performed on peripheral blood or thyroid tissue (not recorded which). The chain uses TRBV7-3 and TRBJ1-2; D unclear. The sequence was collected from a woman aged 18-35 years with Graves' hyperthyroidism. CDR3: CASSPKLGRDAYYGYTF. In DNA form, the CDR3 reads TGTGCCAGCAGCCCAAAATTGGGGAGAGACGCTTACTATGGCTACACCTTC.